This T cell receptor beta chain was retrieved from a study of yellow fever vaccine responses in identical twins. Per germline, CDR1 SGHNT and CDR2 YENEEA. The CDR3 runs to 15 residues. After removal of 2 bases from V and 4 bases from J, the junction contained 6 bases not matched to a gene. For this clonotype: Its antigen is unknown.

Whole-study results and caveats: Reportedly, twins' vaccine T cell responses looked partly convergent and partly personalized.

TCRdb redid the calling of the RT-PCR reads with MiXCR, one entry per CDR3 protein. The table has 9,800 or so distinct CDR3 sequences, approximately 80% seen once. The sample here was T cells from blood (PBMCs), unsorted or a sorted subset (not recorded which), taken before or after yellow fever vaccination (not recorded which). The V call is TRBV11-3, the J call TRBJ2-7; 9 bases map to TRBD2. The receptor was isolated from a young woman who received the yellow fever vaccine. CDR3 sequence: CASSLQSSGIYEQYF. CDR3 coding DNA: TGTGCCAGCAGCTTACAGTCTAGCGGGATATACGAGCAGTACTTC.